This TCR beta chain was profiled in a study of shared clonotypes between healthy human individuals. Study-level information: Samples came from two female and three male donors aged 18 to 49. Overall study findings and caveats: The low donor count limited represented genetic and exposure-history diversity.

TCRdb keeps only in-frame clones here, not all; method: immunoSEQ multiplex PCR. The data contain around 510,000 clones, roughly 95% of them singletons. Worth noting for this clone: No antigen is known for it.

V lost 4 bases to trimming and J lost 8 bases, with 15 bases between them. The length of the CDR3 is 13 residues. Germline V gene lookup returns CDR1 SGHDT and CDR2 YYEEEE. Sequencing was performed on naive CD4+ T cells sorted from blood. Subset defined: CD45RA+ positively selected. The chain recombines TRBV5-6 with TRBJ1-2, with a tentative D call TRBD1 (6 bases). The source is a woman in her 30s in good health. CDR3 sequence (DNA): TGTGCCAGCAGCCTGGCACAGGGTACCGGCTACACCTTC. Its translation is CASSLAQGTGYTF.